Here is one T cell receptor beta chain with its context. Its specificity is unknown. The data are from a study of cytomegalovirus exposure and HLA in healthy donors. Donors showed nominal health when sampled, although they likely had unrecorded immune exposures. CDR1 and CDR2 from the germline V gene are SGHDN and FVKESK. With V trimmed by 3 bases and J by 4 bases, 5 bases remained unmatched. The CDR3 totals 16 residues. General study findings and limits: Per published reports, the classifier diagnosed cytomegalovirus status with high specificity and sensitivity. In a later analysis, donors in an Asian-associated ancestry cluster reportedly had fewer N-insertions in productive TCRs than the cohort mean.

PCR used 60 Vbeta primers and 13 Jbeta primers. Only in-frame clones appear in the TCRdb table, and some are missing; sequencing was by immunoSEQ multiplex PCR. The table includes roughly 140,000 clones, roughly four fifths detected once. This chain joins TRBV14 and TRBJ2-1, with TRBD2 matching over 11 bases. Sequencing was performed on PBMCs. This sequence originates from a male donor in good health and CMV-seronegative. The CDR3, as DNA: TGTGCCAGCAGCCAGTTAGCGGGAGGGACATACAATGAGCAGTTCTTC. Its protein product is CASSQLAGGTYNEQFF.